The 16 T cell receptor beta chains below were found in one sample sequenced in a study of T cells in women clearing cervical HPV infection. Measured with immunoSEQ multiplex PCR; TCRdb has only the in-frame clones, and not every one. This sample's table reports about 46,000 clones. The sequencing sample was made of blood buffy coat. The origin of the receptors is a woman between 18 and 70 years old with a cervical HPV16 infection that either progressed to CIN3+ or cleared (not recorded which).

As to this clone: Read sequence stops 3 residues before the CDR3 end, and the germline J gene provides the missing end. The chain carries TRBV28 and TRBJ2-2; TRBD1 might be the D (5 bases). In germline, CDR1 is MDHEN, CDR2 SYDVKM. V gave up 7 bases and J gave up 7 bases, with 19 bases separating them. The CDR3 consists of 15 residues. CDR3: CASTQAVGHHGELFF. CDR3 DNA, as far as it was read: TGTGCCAGCACCCAAGCCGTAGGACATCACGGGGAG.

Turning to this clone: The read falls 3 residues short of the CDR3 end, and the missing part is taken from the germline J gene. The chain links TRBV2 to TRBJ2-1; no firm D call. CDR3 length: 14 amino acids. CDR1 and CDR2 from the germline V gene are SNHLY and FYNNEI. V gave up 1 base and J gave up 0 bases, with 4 bases separating them. The CDR3 bases that were read are TGTGCCAGCAGTGAAGTTAGCTCCTACAATGAG. Translation: CASSEVSSYNE. The CDR3 as a whole reads CASSEVSSYNEQFF. Full variable domain (remainder filled in from reference TRBV2 and TRBJ2-1): EPEVTQTPSHQVTQMGQEVILRCVPISNHLYFYWYRQILGQKVEFLVSFYNNEISEKSEIFDDQFSVERPDGSNFTLKIRSTKLEDSAMYFCASSEVSSYNEQFFGPGTRLTVL.

To note about this clone: The CDR3 is cut off 3 residues early in the read; its end comes from the germline J gene. The V call is TRBV5-1, the J call TRBJ2-5; 7 bases align to TRBD2. This CDR3 has 13 amino acids. From germline, CDR1 is SGHRS and CDR2 YFSETQ. With V trimmed by 3 bases and J by 4 bases, 3 bases remained unmatched. The CDR3: CASSSGLGETQYF. CDR3 bases read: TGCGCCAGCAGCTCTGGACTAGGAGAGACC.

Note on this clone: The junction departs from the called germline gene at one end, perhaps through a read error. The CDR3 sequence is CASSLQGDLNRPQHF. The sequenced part of the CDR3 DNA is TGTGCCAGCAGCCTACAGGGGGACCTCAATCGGCCC. The chain couples TRBV27 to TRBJ1-5; 8 positions match TRBD1. The CDR3 end lies 3 residues beyond the end of the read and is filled in from the germline J gene. Germline-derived CDR1 and CDR2 are MNHEY and SMNVEV (reference sequence). CDR3 length: 15 residues.

As to this clone: The read ends 3 residues shy of where the CDR3 ends; the end is completed using the germline J gene. The chain has TRBV7-8 and TRBJ2-2; 11 bases line up with TRBD2. After removal of 5 bases from V and 7 bases from J, the junction contained 9 bases not matched to a gene. There are 16 residues in the CDR3. CDR1 and CDR2 (germline): SGHVS, FQNEAQ. The CDR3 loop is CASSPRGSGRDGELFF. The sequenced part of the CDR3 DNA is TGTGCCAGCAGCCCCCGAGGTAGCGGGAGGGACGGGGAG.

A remark on this clone: The read gets to within 3 residues of the CDR3 end, and the germline J gene fills in the rest. This sequence joins TRBV12-5 and TRBJ1-5; the D is unclear. The CDR3 sequence is 12 residues long. Germline V lookup: CDR1 LGHNT, CDR2 FRNRAP. Trimming removed 4 bases from V and 4 bases from J, with 5 bases in between. The CDR3 sequence is CASGSPNQPQHF. CDR3 DNA, as far as it was read: TGTGCTAGTGGTTCCCCAAATCAGCCC.

Note on this clone: The read stops 3 residues short of the end of the CDR3; the missing end is completed from the germline J gene. This rearrangement joins TRBV19 to TRBJ1-5, with TRBD1 matching over 9 bases. This CDR3 spans 14 amino acids. V lost 1 base, J lost 5 bases, and 0 bases stayed unmatched. Germline V gene data show CDR1 as LNHDA and CDR2 as SQIVND (reference sequence). CDR3 protein: CASSIGQGDQPQHF. The CDR3 bases that were read are TGTGCCAGTAGTATAGGACAGGGGGATCAGCCC. Supplemented by reference TRBV19 and TRBJ1-5, the full variable domain reads DGGITQSPKYLFRKEGQNVTLSCEQNLNHDAMYWYRQDPGQGLRLIYYSQIVNDFQKGDIAEGYSVSREKKESFPLTVTSAQKNPTAFYLCASSIGQGDQPQHFGDGTRLSIL.

On this clone: The read ends 3 residues early relative to the CDR3; the germline J gene fills the gap. V is TRBV5-1 and J is TRBJ2-7; 7 positions agree with TRBD1. Germline V CDR1 and CDR2: SGHRS, YFSETQ. CDR3 size: 13 residues. J was trimmed by 2 bases and V by 8 bases; bases with no gene match: 7. The CDR3 spells CASSDRVTYEQYF. CDR3 DNA, as far as it was read: TGCGCCAGTTCCGACAGGGTCACCTACGAG.

Note on this clone: The CDR3 end is not reached by the read, which stops 3 residues before it; the germline J gene fills it in. The genes are TRBV23-1 and TRBJ2-7; D is perhaps TRBD1 (5 bases). TRBV23-1 is marked as an open reading frame, function uncertain. The CDR3 totals 16 residues. V was clipped by 3 bases and J by 2 bases, with 17 bases between them. The covered CDR3 bases are TGCGCCAGCAGTCAGACTGACAGCCTTTTTACCTACGAG. Its protein product is CASSQTDSLFTYE. The complete CDR3 reads CASSQTDSLFTYEQYF.

Concerning this clone itself: The read terminates 3 residues ahead of where the CDR3 ends, so the germline J gene completes it. The V and J genes are TRBV5-1 and TRBJ1-6; 10 bases line up with TRBD1. The CDR3 contains 15 residues. The germline CDR1 and CDR2 sequences are SGHRS and YFSETQ. Trimming at V came to 4 bases and at J to 5 bases, leaving 3 bases not matched to a gene. The CDR3 bases that were read are TGCGCCAGCAGCGTCGACAGGGGGCATAATTCACCC. It translates to CASSVDRGHNSP. The full CDR3 protein is CASSVDRGHNSPLHF. The full variable domain, with the rest looked up from reference TRBV5-1 and TRBJ1-6, is KAGVTQTPRYLIKTRGQQVTLSCSPISGHRSVSWYQQTPGQGLQFLFEYFSETQRNKGNFPGRFSGRQFSNSRSEMNVSTLELGDSALYLCASSVDRGHNSPLHFGNGTRLTVT.

Notes on this clone: The CDR3 end falls 3 residues outside the read, so it is completed with the germline J gene. The chain is built from TRBV19 and TRBJ2-5; a possible D gene is TRBD2 (5 bases). CDR3 length: 15 amino acids. Germline values: CDR1 LNHDA, CDR2 SQIVND (reference sequence). Trimming cost V 5 bases and J 3 bases, with 16 bases left between them. The CDR3 is CASSRRSGMKETQYF. The part of the CDR3 DNA that was read is TGTGCCAGTAGTCGACGGTCGGGGATGAAAGAGACC. The whole variable domain, filled in from reference TRBV19 and TRBJ2-5, reads DGGITQSPKYLFRKEGQNVTLSCEQNLNHDAMYWYRQDPGQGLRLIYYSQIVNDFQKGDIAEGYSVSREKKESFPLTVTSAQKNPTAFYLCASSRRSGMKETQYFGPGTRLLVL.

The CDR3 loop reads CASSLTGDGDEQFF. CDR3 DNA (partial): TGTGCCAGCAGCCTGACCGGGGATGGGGATGAG. The rearrangement joins TRBV11-3 to TRBJ2-1; TRBD2 might be the D (5 bases). Coverage ceases 3 residues before the CDR3 finishes, and the germline J gene fills in the end. CDR1 SGHNT and CDR2 YENEEA come from the germline V gene. The CDR3 extends over 14 amino acids. Trimming cost V 5 bases and J 8 bases, with 16 bases left between them.

Details on this clone: The CDR3 end is not reached by the read, which stops 3 residues before it; the germline J gene fills it in. The chain is built from TRBV7-2 and TRBJ2-3; 7 positions match TRBD1. Germline V gene data show CDR1 as SGHTA and CDR2 as FQGNSA. The CDR3 is made up of 15 amino acids. CDR3 in amino acids: CASSLPTGAQETQYF. The CDR3 bases that were read are TGTGCCAGCAGCTTACCTACAGGGGCCCAAGAGACG.

With regard to this clone: The read comes to an end 3 residues before the CDR3 does, leaving the germline J gene to fill in the end. The chain is built from TRBV2 and TRBJ2-3; D is unclear. CDR1 and CDR2 from the germline V gene are SNHLY and FYNNEI. The CDR3 totals 12 residues. Trimming pared 8 bases from V and 0 bases from J, leaving 6 bases between. The CDR3 loop is CASFSSTDTQYF. CDR3 DNA, as far as it was read: TGTGCCAGCTTTTCTAGCACAGATACG.

A note on this clone: The CDR3 end falls 3 residues outside the read, so it is completed with the germline J gene. V is TRBV19 and J is TRBJ1-5; tentative D call: TRBD1 (6 bases). The CDR3 is 16 residues long. Germline V gene lookup returns CDR1 LNHDA and CDR2 SQIVND (reference sequence). V lost 5 bases and J lost 2, with 16 bases in between. Partial CDR3 DNA: TGTGCCAGTAGTTCTTTACAGGGAATGGGCAATCAGCCC. This codes for CASSSLQGMGNQP. The complete CDR3 protein is CASSSLQGMGNQPQHF.

The CDR3 loop reads CASSEGVGATEAFF. CDR3 DNA, as far as it was read: TGTGCCAGCAGTGAAGGCGTTGGGGCCACTGAA. The chain employs TRBV2 and TRBJ1-1; D possibly corresponds to TRBD1 (5 bases). Read coverage stops 3 residues before the CDR3 terminus; the germline J gene supplies the remainder. The CDR3 consists of 14 residues. The V and J ends lost 1 base and 4 bases respectively, with 10 bases between them. CDR1 and CDR2 from the germline V gene are SNHLY and FYNNEI.